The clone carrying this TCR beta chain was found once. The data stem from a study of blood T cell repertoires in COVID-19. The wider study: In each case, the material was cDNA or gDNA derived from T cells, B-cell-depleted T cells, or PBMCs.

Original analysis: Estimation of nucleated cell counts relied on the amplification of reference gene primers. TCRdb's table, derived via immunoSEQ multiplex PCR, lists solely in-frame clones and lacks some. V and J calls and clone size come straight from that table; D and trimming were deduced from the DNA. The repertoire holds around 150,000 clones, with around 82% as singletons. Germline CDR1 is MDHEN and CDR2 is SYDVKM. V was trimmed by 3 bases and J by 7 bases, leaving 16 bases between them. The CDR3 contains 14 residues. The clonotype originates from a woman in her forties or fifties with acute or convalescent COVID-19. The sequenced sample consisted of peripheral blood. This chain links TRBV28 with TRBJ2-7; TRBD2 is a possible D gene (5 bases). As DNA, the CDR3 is TGTGCCAGCAGTTTTCGGGGTTGGATCATGGAGCAGTACTTC. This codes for CASSFRGWIMEQYF.